This T cell receptor (beta chain) was recovered during a study of blood T cell repertoires in COVID-19. Study context: Acute and convalescent COVID-19 specimens originated in the United States, Italy and Spain. PBMCs, B-cell-depleted T cells, or T cells provided the cDNA or gDNA that made up the material.

CDR1 LGHDT and CDR2 YNNKEL come from the germline V gene (reference sequence). The CDR3 contains 16 residues. V shed 1 base, J shed 5 bases, and the junction held 5 bases outside the gene matches. Original processing notes: Reference gene primer amplification yielded estimated nucleated cell counts. TCRdb keeps only in-frame clones here, not all; method: immunoSEQ multiplex PCR. That table supplies the V and J calls and clone size; D and trimming were determined from the DNA. This table holds roughly 270,000 clones, roughly 86% found once. The sequence derives from a man younger than 35 with active or convalescent COVID-19. The chain is built from TRBV3-1 (or the pseudogene TRBV3-2) and TRBJ1-1; the match to TRBD1 covers 12 bases. Material: peripheral blood. This CDR3 is CASSQGDRGRLTEAFF. For the CDR3, the DNA is TGTGCCAGCAGCCAAGGGGACAGGGGGCGATTAACTGAAGCTTTCTTT.